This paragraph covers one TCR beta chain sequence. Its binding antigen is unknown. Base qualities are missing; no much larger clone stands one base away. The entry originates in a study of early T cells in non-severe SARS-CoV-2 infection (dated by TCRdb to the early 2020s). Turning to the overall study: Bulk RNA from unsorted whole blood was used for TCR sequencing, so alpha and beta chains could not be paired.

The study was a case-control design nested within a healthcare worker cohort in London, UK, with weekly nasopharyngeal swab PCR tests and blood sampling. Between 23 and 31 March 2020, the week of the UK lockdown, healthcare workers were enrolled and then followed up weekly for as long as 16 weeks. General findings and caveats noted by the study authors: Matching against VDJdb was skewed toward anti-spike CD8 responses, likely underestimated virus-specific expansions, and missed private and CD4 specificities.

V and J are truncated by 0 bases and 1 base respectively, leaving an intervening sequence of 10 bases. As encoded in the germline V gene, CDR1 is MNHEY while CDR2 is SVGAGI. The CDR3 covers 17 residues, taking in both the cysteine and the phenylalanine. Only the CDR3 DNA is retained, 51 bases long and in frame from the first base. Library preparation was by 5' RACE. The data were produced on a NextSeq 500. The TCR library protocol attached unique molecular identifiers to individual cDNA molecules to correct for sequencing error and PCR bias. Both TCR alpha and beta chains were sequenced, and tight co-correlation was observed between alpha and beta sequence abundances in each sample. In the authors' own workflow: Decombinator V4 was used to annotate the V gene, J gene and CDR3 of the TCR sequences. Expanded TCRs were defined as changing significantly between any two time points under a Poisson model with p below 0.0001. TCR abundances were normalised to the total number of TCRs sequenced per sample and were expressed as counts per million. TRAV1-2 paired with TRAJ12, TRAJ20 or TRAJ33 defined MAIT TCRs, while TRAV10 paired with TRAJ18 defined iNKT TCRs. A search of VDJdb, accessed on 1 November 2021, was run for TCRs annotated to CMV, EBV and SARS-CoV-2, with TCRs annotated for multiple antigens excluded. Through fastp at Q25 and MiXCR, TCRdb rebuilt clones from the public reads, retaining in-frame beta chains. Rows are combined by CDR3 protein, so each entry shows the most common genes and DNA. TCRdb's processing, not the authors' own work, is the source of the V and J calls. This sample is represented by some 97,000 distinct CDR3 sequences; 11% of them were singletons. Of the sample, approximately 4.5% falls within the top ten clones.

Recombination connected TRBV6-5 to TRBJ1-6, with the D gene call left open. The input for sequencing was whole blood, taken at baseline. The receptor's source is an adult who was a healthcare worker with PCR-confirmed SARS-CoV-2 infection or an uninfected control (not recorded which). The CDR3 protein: CASSYSGVGSYNSPLHF. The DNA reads TGTGCCAGCAGTTACTCAGGAGTAGGATCCTATAATTCACCCCTCCACTTT.